This T cell receptor beta chain was captured in a study of response to subunit inactivated influenza vaccine. Study-wide results and limits: Authors suggested that a seasonal influenza vaccination recruits few new T cells each time.

A word on this clonotype: Its cognate antigen is unknown.

The CDR3 totals 16 residues. CDR1 is SGDLS and CDR2 is YYNGEE in the germline V gene. V trimming: 4 bases; J trimming: 3 bases; junction bases outside the gene matches: 8. TCRdb fed the RT-PCR reads into MiXCR, producing one record per CDR3 protein. The sample lists hundreds of thousands of distinct CDR3 sequences; 14% were seen once. The TCR was taken from a man aged 45-65 years who received an inactivated influenza vaccine. This specimen consisted of PBMCs from blood, obtained around 14 days before vaccination. This sequence joins TRBV9 and TRBJ1-3; 9 positions agree with TRBD1. In DNA, the CDR3 is TGTGCCAGCAGCCCCACACAGGGGGCGATTGGAAACACCATATATTTT. Translated, it gives CASSPTQGAIGNTIYF. The full variable domain, its missing parts supplied by reference TRBV9 and TRBJ1-3, is DSGVTQTPKHLITATGQRVTLRCSPRSGDLSVYWYQQSLDQGLQFLIQYYNGEERAKGNILERFSAQQFPDLHSELNLSSLELGDSALYFCASSPTQGAIGNTIYFGEGSWLTVV.